This T cell receptor (beta chain) was observed in a study of post-analysis software for immune sequencing data. Germline lookup yields CDR1 SGHVS and CDR2 FQNEAQ. This CDR3 region has 15 residues. V was cut by 1 base and J by 6 bases, with 12 bases left in between. This clonotype is classed as medium-sized. Tagging with unique molecular identifiers was a feature of the TCR beta cDNA libraries. TCRdb re-derived calls from the PCR reads in MiXCR, one entry per CDR3 protein. Here the sample spans about 160,000 distinct CDR3 sequences, about 36% being singletons. The receptor was isolated from a girl aged 5-17 years with multiple sclerosis. The sample consisted of blood, taken after autologous hematopoietic stem cell transplantation. This chain joins TRBV7-8 and TRBJ1-4; D might be TRBD1 (5 bases). The DNA for the CDR3 is TGTGCCAGCAGCTTAGATCCTCGGGGGGATGAAAAACTGTTTTTT. Translation gives CASSLDPRGDEKLFF.